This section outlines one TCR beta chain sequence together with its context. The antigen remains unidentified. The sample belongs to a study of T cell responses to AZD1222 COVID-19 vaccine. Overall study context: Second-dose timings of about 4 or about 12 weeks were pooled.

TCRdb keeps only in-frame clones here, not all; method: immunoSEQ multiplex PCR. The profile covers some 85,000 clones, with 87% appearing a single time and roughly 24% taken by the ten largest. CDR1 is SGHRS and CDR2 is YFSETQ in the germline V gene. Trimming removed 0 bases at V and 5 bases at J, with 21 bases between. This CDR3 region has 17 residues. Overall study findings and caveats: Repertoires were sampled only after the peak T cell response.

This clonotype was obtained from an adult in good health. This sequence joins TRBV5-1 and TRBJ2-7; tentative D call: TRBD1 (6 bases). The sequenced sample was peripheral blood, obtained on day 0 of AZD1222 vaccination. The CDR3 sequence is CASSLVGAPPAYHEQYF. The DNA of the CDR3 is TGCGCCAGCAGCTTGGTGGGGGCGCCTCCGGCGTACCACGAGCAGTACTTC.